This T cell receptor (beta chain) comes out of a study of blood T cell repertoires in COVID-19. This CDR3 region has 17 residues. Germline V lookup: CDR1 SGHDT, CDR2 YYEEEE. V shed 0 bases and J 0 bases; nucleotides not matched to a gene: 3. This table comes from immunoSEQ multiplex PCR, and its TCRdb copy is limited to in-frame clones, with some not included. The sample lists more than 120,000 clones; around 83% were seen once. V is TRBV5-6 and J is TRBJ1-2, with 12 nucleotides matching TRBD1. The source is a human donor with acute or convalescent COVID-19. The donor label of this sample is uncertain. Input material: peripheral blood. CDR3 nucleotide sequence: TGTGCCAGCAGCTTGGTAGGGACAGGGGGCTCTAACTATGGCTACACCTTC. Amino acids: CASSLVGTGGSNYGYTF.